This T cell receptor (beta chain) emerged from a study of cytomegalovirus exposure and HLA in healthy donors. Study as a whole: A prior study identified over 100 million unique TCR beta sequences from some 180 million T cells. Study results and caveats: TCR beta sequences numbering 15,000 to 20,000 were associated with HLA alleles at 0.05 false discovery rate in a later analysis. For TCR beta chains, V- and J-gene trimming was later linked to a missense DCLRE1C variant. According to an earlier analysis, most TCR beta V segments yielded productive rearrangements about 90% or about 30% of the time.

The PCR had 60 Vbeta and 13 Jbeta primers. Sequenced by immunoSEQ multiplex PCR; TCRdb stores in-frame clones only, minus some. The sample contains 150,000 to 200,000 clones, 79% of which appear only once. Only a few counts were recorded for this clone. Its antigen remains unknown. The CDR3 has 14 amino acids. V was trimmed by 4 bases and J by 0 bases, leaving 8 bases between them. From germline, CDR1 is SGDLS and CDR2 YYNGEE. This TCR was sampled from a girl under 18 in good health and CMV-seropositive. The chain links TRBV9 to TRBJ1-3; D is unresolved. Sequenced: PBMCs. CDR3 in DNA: TGTGCCAGCAGCTTGGGGAGCTCTGGAAACACCATATATTTT. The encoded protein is CASSLGSSGNTIYF.